This paragraph reports one TCR beta chain. This entry comes from a study of shared clonotypes between healthy human individuals. Study-wide background: Donors were a couple of women and a few men aged 18 to 49.

Each subset's genomic DNA was split evenly across several immunoSEQ plates. It was 300 ng DNA, some 28,000 T cell genomes, that went into each replicate PCR of unsorted PBMC. This table comes from immunoSEQ multiplex PCR, and its TCRdb copy is limited to in-frame clones, with some not included. The table records some 470,000 clones, over 60% of them present only once. With 3 bases removed from V and 0 bases from J, the gap between germline ends came to 13 bases. The germline V gene has CDR1 SGDLS and CDR2 YYNGEE. The CDR3 is 15 amino acids. The chain couples TRBV9 to TRBJ2-7; D ambiguous. This TCR was recovered from a woman aged 35 to 49 in good health. Some clones in this sample may be carry-over from other donors' samples. Sequencing was performed on PBMCs. CDR3 coding DNA: TGTGCCAGCAGCGCCCGACCGGAAACCTCCTACGAGCAGTACTTC. It is translated as CASSARPETSYEQYF.